This T cell receptor (beta chain) was obtained from a study of cytomegalovirus exposure and HLA in healthy donors. Looking at the study overall: Samples from HLA-typed donors yielded 65 million to 90 million unique TCRs in an early data release.

The PCR had 60 Vbeta and 13 Jbeta primers. Here immunoSEQ multiplex PCR was the method, and the copy in TCRdb shows in-frame clones only, minus some. Of about 180,000 clones in the sample, over 70% were seen once. The CDR3 is 16 amino acids. The germline V gene encodes CDR1 SEHNR and CDR2 FQNEAQ (reference sequence). Germline trimming cut 1 base from V and 7 bases from J; bases unmatched to any gene: 8. This chain links TRBV7-9 with TRBJ2-1, with 9 bases aligning to TRBD2. The sequence derives from a middle-aged man in good health and CMV-seronegative. Input material: PBMCs. CDR3 loop: CASSLDGGRARNEQFF. The CDR3 DNA follows: TGTGCCAGCAGCTTAGACGGCGGGAGGGCCCGTAATGAGCAGTTCTTC.